One sample yielded the 3 T cell receptor beta chains listed below, sequenced in a study of siplizumab effects on memory and regulatory T cells. Repertoires were generated with immunoSEQ multiplex PCR, while TCRdb's copy carries only in-frame clones and drops some. The table shows roughly 68,000 clones, with roughly 96% occurring only once. Sequencing was carried out using naive CD8+ T cells sorted from blood. Every receptor here comes from a human donor in good health.

This clone was counted a single time. V gene TRBV25-1 combines with J gene TRBJ1-3; D gene uncertain. The ends were cut back, 8 bases at V and 4 bases at J, with 9 bases in the middle. Germline V gene lookup returns CDR1 MGHDK and CDR2 SYGVNS. The CDR3 is 12 amino acids. The CDR3 loop reads CASSRGGNTIYF. The CDR3 region has the DNA TGTGCCAGCTCCCGCGGGGGAAACACCATATATTTT.

The chain has TRBV27 and TRBJ2-5, with 8 bases aligning to TRBD1. The CDR3 has 15 residues. Germline CDR1 MNHEY, CDR2 SMNVEV (reference sequence). The junction had 4 bases not matched to a gene; V was cut back by 2 bases and J by 2 bases. The DNA of the CDR3 is TGTGCCAGCAGTTTAACTCAGGGGGCTCAAGAGACCCAGTACTTC. This translates into CASSLTQGAQETQYF.

The genes are TRBV19 and TRBJ2-7; D is undetermined. V lost 5 bases and J lost 3, with 11 bases in between. The CDR3 runs to 13 residues. The V gene's germline CDR1 is LNHDA and CDR2 SQIVND (reference sequence). CDR3 sequence: CASSFGLNYEQYF. CDR3 coding DNA: TGTGCCAGTAGTTTTGGTCTCAACTACGAGCAGTACTTC.